Below are 20 T cell receptor beta chains sequenced from a single sample in a study of blood T cells in healthy people across ages. It was with a sample-barcoded 5' primer and a J-beta primer mix that a second PCR of roughly 7 to 12 cycles was run. From the 5' RACE reads, TCRdb called clonotypes with MiXCR, one entry per CDR3 protein. The sample records about 650,000 distinct CDR3 sequences, 32% being singletons. The sample comprised blood. Source of these receptors: a woman older than 75 in good health.

In its sample, this clonotype was seen many times. This chain uses TRBV5-1 with TRBJ1-4; tentatively, D is TRBD1 (6 bases). V dropped 4 bases and J dropped 3 bases, with 10 bases sitting between them. The CDR3 length is 14 residues. Germline V gene lookup returns CDR1 SGHRS and CDR2 YFSETQ. The CDR3 sequence: CASSQRTANEKLFF. CDR3 nucleotide sequence: TGCGCCAGCAGCCAGCGGACAGCTAATGAAAAACTGTTTTTT.

In this sample, this clonotype turned up once. The rearrangement uses TRBV20-1 and TRBJ2-5, with 9 positions matching TRBD2. The CDR3 consists of 21 residues. V shed 3 bases and J 9 bases; nucleotides not matched to a gene: 32. Germline V gives CDR1 DFQATT, CDR2 SNEGSKA (reference sequence). CDR3 sequence reads: CSASHWGVIPAGGFEEWSQYF. CDR3 DNA sequence: TGCAGTGCTAGTCATTGGGGGGTTATTCCAGCGGGAGGTTTTGAGGAATGGTCCCAGTACTTC.

This clonotype has a count of ten or more. This sequence joins TRBV6-1 and TRBJ1-2; no clear D gene. The V gene lost 1 base and the J gene lost 8 bases, with 8 bases spanning the gap. Germline CDR1 and CDR2: MNHNS and SASEGT. The CDR3 is 12 residues long. The CDR3 region has the DNA TGTGCCAGCAGTGAAGTTCAAACGGGCTACACCTTC. It codes for CASSEVQTGYTF.

This clonotype was observed many times. The chain carries TRBV12-3 or TRBV12-4 and TRBJ2-1; 7 bases map to TRBD2. J lost 8 bases, V lost 5 bases, and 15 bases had no gene match. This CDR3 is built from 16 residues. The CDR3: CASSRHQAGSGYEQFF. In nucleotides, the CDR3 is TGTGCCAGCAGTCGACATCAAGCGGGAAGTGGCTATGAGCAGTTCTTC.

The genes are TRBV6-5 and TRBJ1-1; TRBD1 aligns across 8 bases. This CDR3 has 14 residues. With V trimmed by 0 bases and J by 6 bases, 3 bases remained unmatched. Germline CDR1 MNHEY, CDR2 SVGAGI. CDR3 protein: CASSYSTGAAEAFF. CDR3 sequence (DNA): TGTGCCAGCAGTTACTCGACAGGGGCCGCTGAAGCTTTCTTT.

As for this clonotype: This clone may be a read error of a much larger clone one base away. The chain uses TRBV4-1 and TRBJ1-2; D ambiguous. V lost 6 bases, J lost 5 bases, and 13 bases lay in between. Looked up from germline, CDR1 is MGHRA and CDR2 is YSYEKL. The CDR3 consists of 13 residues. The CDR3 protein is CASSPEVWYGYTF. Written as DNA, the CDR3 is TGCGCCAGCAGTCCAGAGGTCTGGTATGGCTACACCTTC.

This clonotype was counted at least ten times. The genes are TRBV21-1 and TRBJ1-2; TRBD1, as called in the table, went unchecked against the DNA. TRBV21-1 is a pseudogene segment. This CDR3 region has 12 residues. CDR3 protein: CASSKGRVGYTF. CDR3 coding DNA: TGTGCCAGCAGCAAAGGCAGGGTTGGCTACACCTTC.

Points on this clonotype: A read error is possible here, since a much larger clone lies one base away. The V gene is TRBV30, the J gene TRBJ1-2, with 9 bases fitting TRBD1. Germline trimming cut 1 base from V and 7 bases from J; bases unmatched to any gene: 4. The CDR3 has 13 residues. From germline, CDR1 is GTSNPN and CDR2 SVGIG (reference sequence). The CDR3 nucleotides read TGTGCCTGGAGTGAACAGGGGGCTTGTGGCTACACCTTC. It codes for CAWSEQGACGYTF. The variable domain in full, with the rest retrieved from reference TRBV30 and TRBJ1-2, is SQTIHQWPATLVQPVGSPLSLECTVEGTSNPNLYWYRQAAGRGLQLLFYSVGIGQISSEVPQNLSASRPQDRQFILSSKKLLLSDSGFYLCAWSEQGACGYTFGSGTRLTVV.

At least ten counts were recorded for this clonotype. The gene calls are TRBV6-2 or TRBV6-3 and TRBJ2-3; D gene uncertain. Germline V gives CDR1 MNHEY, CDR2 SVGEGT. Trimming pared 6 bases from V and 4 bases from J, leaving 14 bases between. The CDR3 has 14 amino acids. CDR3 coding DNA: TGTGCCAGCAGCCCCCCCTCTTTTCCAGATACGCAGTATTTT. It is translated as CASSPPSFPDTQYF.

The chain carries TRBV5-1 and TRBJ2-1; D is possibly TRBD2 (5 bases). V shed 6 bases and J shed 5 bases, with 15 bases lying between them. Germline lookup yields CDR1 SGHRS and CDR2 YFSETQ. This CDR3 contains 14 residues. The CDR3 loop reads CASKDSWANNEQFF. CDR3 in DNA: TGCGCCAGCAAGGACTCCTGGGCGAACAATGAGCAGTTCTTC.

This clonotype was counted at least ten times. J is TRBJ1-1 and V is TRBV10-3, with D unresolved. V was trimmed by 0 bases and J by 3 bases, leaving 11 bases between them. This CDR3 is built from 15 residues. Per the germline V gene, CDR1 is ENHRY and CDR2 is SYGVKD. CDR3 amino acids: CAISESTVKDTEAFF. The CDR3, as DNA: TGTGCCATCAGTGAGTCGACGGTTAAGGACACTGAAGCTTTCTTT.

This clonotype was detected ten times or more. Here the CDR3 DNA reads TGCGCCAGCAGCCAAGAGGGGAGGAATTACGAGCAGTACTTC. It translates to CASSQEGRNYEQYF. The chain couples TRBV4-1 to TRBJ2-7; D is possibly TRBD2 (6 bases). The CDR3 runs to 14 residues. Trimming pared 0 bases from V and 4 bases from J, leaving 10 bases between. Germline-derived CDR1 and CDR2 are MGHRA and YSYEKL.

This clonotype was seen at least ten times. This chain connects TRBV2 to TRBJ1-1, with D uncertain. The CDR3 totals 15 residues. With 2 bases removed from V and 3 bases from J, the gap between germline ends came to 13 bases. Per germline, CDR1 SNHLY and CDR2 FYNNEI. The CDR3 loop is CASSEFPLGDTEAFF. CDR3 coding DNA: TGTGCCAGCAGTGAATTCCCCCTCGGGGACACTGAAGCTTTCTTT.

The chain recombines TRBV6-5 with TRBJ2-5; maybe TRBD2 (6 bases). This CDR3 has 15 amino acids. Per the germline V gene, CDR1 is MNHEY and CDR2 is SVGAGI. V lost 2 bases and J 4 bases, leaving 14 bases between the germline ends. Here the CDR3 reads CASSYGGLRGETQYF. DNA for the CDR3: TGTGCCAGCAGTTACGGGGGGTTGAGGGGAGAGACCCAGTACTTC.

This clonotype was seen a handful of times. The chain carries TRBV27 and TRBJ1-6; 7 bases fit TRBD1. Per the germline V gene, CDR1 is MNHEY and CDR2 is SMNVEV (reference sequence). The J segment lost 4 bases and the V segment lost 5 bases, leaving 5 bases of the junction unmatched. The CDR3 contains 15 residues. CDR3 DNA: TGTGCCAGCAGTCCCCAGGGGGGATATAATTCACCCCTCCACTTT. This encodes CASSPQGGYNSPLHF.

A single count supports this clonotype. Just one base apart from a much larger clone, this may be a read error. This chain joins TRBV12-3 or TRBV12-4 and TRBJ2-3; TRBD2 is a possible D gene (7 bases). The CDR3 totals 16 residues. CDR3 sequence reads: CASSLEEGGPGDTEYF. DNA for the CDR3: TGTGCCAGCAGTTTAGAAGAGGGGGGGCCCGGAGATACGGAGTATTTT.

In this sample, this clonotype turned up many times. The chain couples TRBV4-1 to TRBJ1-4, with D hard to call. Looked up from germline, CDR1 is MGHRA and CDR2 is YSYEKL. This CDR3 region has 18 residues. Trimming left V 0 bases short and J 0 bases short, with 14 bases between. CDR3 nucleotide sequence: TGCGCCAGCAGCCAAGACCCCCAGGCCCTTGCAACTAATGAAAAACTGTTTTTT. Its protein is CASSQDPQALATNEKLFF.

This clonotype occurred many times. The V gene is TRBV30, the J gene TRBJ1-2; weak D call: TRBD1 (5 bases). CDR1 GTSNPN and CDR2 SVGIG come from the germline V gene (reference sequence). This CDR3 has 12 residues. V dropped 7 bases and J dropped 4 bases, with 13 bases sitting between them. CDR3 DNA: TGTGCCTCCCGGGACCGCGGCTATGGCTACACCTTC. It translates to CASRDRGYGYTF.

In its sample, this clonotype was seen many times. A much bigger clone sits one base away, suggesting this may be a read error. This rearrangement joins TRBV29-1 to TRBJ2-5, with TRBD1 matching 7 bases. The CDR3 sequence is 15 residues long. Germline loops: CDR1 SQVTM, CDR2 ANQGSEA. V shed 6 bases and J 11 bases; nucleotides not matched to a gene: 21. The DNA of the CDR3 is TGCAGCGTCTCCGCCCGACAGGGTCCGGACAATGAGCAGTACTTC. Amino acids: CSVSARQGPDNEQYF.

Remarks on this clonotype: The junction shows a germline mismatch at one end, possibly a read error. The chain couples TRBV7-2 to TRBJ2-4; D could derive from TRBD1 or TRBD2 (5 bases each). Germline loops: CDR1 SGHTA, CDR2 FQGNSA. This CDR3 spans 13 amino acids. Written as DNA, the CDR3 is TGTGCCAGCAGCTCGGGGCGAGATAACATTCGGTACTTC. The encoded protein is CASSSGRDNIRYF.